This T cell receptor (beta chain) was captured by sequencing in a study of vaccination effects on CD4 cells after COVID-19. Repertoires were generated with immunoSEQ multiplex PCR, while TCRdb's copy carries only in-frame clones and drops some. The sample yields 70,000 or so clones, more than 60% seen once. For this clone: Its target is not known.

In the ViraFEST assay, antigen-specific CD4+ clonotypes were identified by expansion after peptide-pool stimulation. An approximately ten-day culture period preceded the isolation of CD4+ T cells. Nobody among the vaccine recipients had prior SARS-CoV-2 infection (nucleocapsid antibodies were negative). Some 2 million PBMC were placed in each well, which was supplemented with 10 IU/ml IL-2 and around 9.5 ug/ml peptides. Days 3 and 7 were when half the medium was replaced with IL-2 medium. The germline gives CDR1 KGHSH, CDR2 LQKENI. The CDR3 is 14 residues long. Trimming left V 4 bases short and J 4 bases short, with 13 bases between.

This sample comprised CD4+ T cells from PBMCs cultured with SARS-CoV-2 spike peptides, obtained before COVID-19 vaccination. The chain joins TRBV18 to TRBJ2-5; D is ambiguous. This sequence originates from a human donor who received a COVID-19 vaccine. CDR3 sequence: CASSLDRGTETQYF. The CDR3 nucleotides read TGTGCCAGCTCACTTGACCGAGGAACAGAGACCCAGTACTTC.